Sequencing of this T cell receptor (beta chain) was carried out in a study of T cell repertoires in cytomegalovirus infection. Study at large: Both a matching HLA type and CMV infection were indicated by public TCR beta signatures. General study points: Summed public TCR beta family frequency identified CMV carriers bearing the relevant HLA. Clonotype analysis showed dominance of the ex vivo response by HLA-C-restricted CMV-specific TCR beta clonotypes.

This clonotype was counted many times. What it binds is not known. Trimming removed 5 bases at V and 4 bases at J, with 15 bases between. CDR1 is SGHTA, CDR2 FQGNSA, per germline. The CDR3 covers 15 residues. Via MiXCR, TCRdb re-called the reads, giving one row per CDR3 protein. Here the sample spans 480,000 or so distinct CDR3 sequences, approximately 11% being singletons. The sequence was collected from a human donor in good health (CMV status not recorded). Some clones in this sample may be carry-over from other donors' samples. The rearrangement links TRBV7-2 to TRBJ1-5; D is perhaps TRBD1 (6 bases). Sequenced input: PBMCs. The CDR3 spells CASSVKDSPNQPQHF. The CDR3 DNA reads TGTGCCAGCAGCGTCAAGGACAGCCCGAATCAGCCCCAGCATTTT.